These 7 T cell receptor beta chains share one sample of origin, sequenced in a study of blood T cell repertoires in COVID-19 (dated by TCRdb to the early 2020s). Library prep was done by the immunoSEQ multiplex PCR assay. Entries here come from immuneACCESS through TCRdb and include only in-frame sequences with V and J called. Some clones fail to appear in such tables; in the studies checked, an unresolved V gene covers under half of the shortfall, and the cause of the remainder is unknown. For this sample the table gives some 20,000 clones, of which roughly nine tenths were detected only once. About 10% of the sample comes from the top ten. Sequencing used peripheral blood. These receptors came from a human donor in a cohort sampled during active COVID-19.

This rearrangement joins TRBV21-1 to TRBJ2-7; the D call in the table, TRBD1, was not verified against the DNA. TRBV21-1 represents a pseudogene. The CDR3 has 18 residues. CDR3 DNA sequence: TGTGCCAGCAACCCTGAATGCCGATACCGGGACAGAATCTACGAGCAGTACTTC. Translating it yields CASNPECRYRDRIYEQYF.

The chain recombines TRBV3-1 (or the pseudogene TRBV3-2) with TRBJ2-1; 9 positions match TRBD2. This CDR3 region has 15 residues. Germline V CDR1 and CDR2: LGHDT, YNNKEL (reference sequence). V trimming: 1 base; J trimming: 10 bases; junction bases outside the gene matches: 8. The CDR3 sequence is CASSQGVAGAWEQFF. CDR3 bases: TGTGCCAGCAGCCAAGGGGTAGCGGGAGCTTGGGAGCAGTTCTTC.

This chain connects TRBV4-1 to TRBJ1-6, with D uncertain. V dropped 6 bases and J dropped 7 bases, with 16 bases sitting between them. The CDR3 contains 15 residues. Germline V lookup: CDR1 MGHRA, CDR2 YSYEKL. The CDR3 loop is CASRMSTNTNSPLHF. DNA of the CDR3: TGCGCCAGCAGGATGTCCACGAACACAAATTCACCCCTCCACTTT.

This clone appeared once. The chain carries TRBV6-5 and TRBJ2-2; possibly TRBD2 for D (5 bases). Germline V gene data show CDR1 as MNHEY and CDR2 as SVGAGI. Trimming pared 0 bases from V and 7 bases from J, leaving 9 bases between. CDR3 length: 14 amino acids. The CDR3: CASSYSIRGGELFF. The CDR3 DNA follows: TGTGCCAGCAGTTACTCGATTCGGGGCGGGGAGCTGTTTTTT.

The V gene is TRBV6-5, the J gene TRBJ2-1, with D tentatively TRBD2 (7 bases). The CDR3 runs to 14 residues. Trimming stripped 4 bases from V and 6 bases from J, with 13 bases between. Germline CDR1 is MNHEY and CDR2 is SVGAGI. CDR3 in DNA: TGTGCCAGCAGTTTAGAGGGGGGGCTCAATGAGCAGTTCTTC. The encoded protein is CASSLEGGLNEQFF.

The chain recombines TRBV12-3 or TRBV12-4 with TRBJ2-1; D unresolved. This CDR3 region has 12 residues. V was pared by 5 bases and J by 6 bases, with 8 bases between. CDR3 DNA: TGTGCCAGCAGTCCCCGCGTCAATGAGCAGTTCTTC. The encoded protein is CASSPRVNEQFF.

This chain uses TRBV6-5 with TRBJ1-3, with a tentative D call TRBD1 (6 bases). This CDR3 has 11 residues. The V end lost 5 bases, the J end lost 15 bases, and 14 bases lay between the germline ends. Germline values: CDR1 MNHEY, CDR2 SVGAGI. The CDR3 protein is CASSNGTKGYF. The CDR3 coding sequence is TGTGCCAGCAGTAACGGGACAAAAGGATATTTT.